These 20 T cell receptor beta chains were all obtained from the same sample, sequenced in a study of cytomegalovirus exposure and HLA in healthy donors. PCR used 60 Vbeta primers and 13 Jbeta primers. Sequenced by immunoSEQ multiplex PCR; TCRdb stores in-frame clones only, minus some. Here the sample table reports 100,000 to 150,000 clones. The source material was PBMCs. Every receptor here comes from a woman in her thirties or forties in good health and CMV-seronegative.

The J gene is TRBJ2-1, the V gene TRBV9; 11 bases are shared with TRBD2. Germline V gene sequence: CDR1 SGDLS, CDR2 YYNGEE. V shed 3 bases, J shed 5 bases, and the junction held 4 bases outside the gene matches. This CDR3 has 15 residues. This chain's CDR3 is CASSATSGGHNEQFF. In nucleotides, the CDR3 is TGTGCCAGCAGCGCTACTAGCGGGGGTCACAATGAGCAGTTCTTC.

The chain employs TRBV6-6 and TRBJ1-3; 9 nucleotides line up with TRBD1. Per germline, CDR1 MNHNY and CDR2 SVGAGI (reference sequence). V trimming: 4 bases; J trimming: 4 bases; junction bases outside the gene matches: 2. The CDR3 spans 14 residues. CDR3 bases: TGTGCCAGCAGTTGGACAGGGGTCGGAAACACCATATATTTT. This sequence encodes CASSWTGVGNTIYF.

V gene TRBV10-2 combines with J gene TRBJ2-2; 11 bases align to TRBD2. The germline V gene encodes CDR1 WSHSY and CDR2 SAAADI. CDR3 length: 21 residues. V was pared by 7 bases and J by 5 bases, with 24 bases of the junction left unmatched. CDR3 sequence (DNA): TGCGCCAGCACCCCCAGAGGGACTAGCGGCTCCCTAACCACGGGGACCGGGGAGCTGTTTTTT. The encoded protein is CASTPRGTSGSLTTGTGELFF.

The V gene is TRBV14, the J gene TRBJ1-3, with 7 bases aligning to TRBD1. J was trimmed by 11 bases and V by 4 bases; bases with no gene match: 20. Looked up from germline, CDR1 is SGHDN and CDR2 is FVKESK. The CDR3 is 17 residues long. The CDR3 DNA is TGTGCCAGCAGCCCCCGGCCGGGAGCGACAGGGAGGTTGGCCATATATTTT. Its protein is CASSPRPGATGRLAIYF.

The chain employs TRBV28 and TRBJ1-3; D is unclear. Germline V gene data show CDR1 as MDHEN and CDR2 as SYDVKM. The ends were cut back, 5 bases at V and 0 bases at J, with 14 bases in the middle. There are 16 residues in the CDR3. The CDR3 here is CASSPAGSSSGNTIYF. Written as DNA, the CDR3 is TGTGCCAGCAGTCCAGCGGGGTCGAGCTCTGGAAACACCATATATTTT.

The rearrangement uses TRBV7-2 and TRBJ2-3; TRBD2 aligns across 7 bases. CDR1 and CDR2 from the germline V gene are SGHTA and FQGNSA. With 5 bases clipped from V and 8 bases from J, the junction kept 10 bases outside the gene matches. CDR3 length: 14 amino acids. CDR3 residues: CASSAPGGRGTQYF. For the CDR3, the DNA is TGTGCCAGCAGCGCTCCCGGGGGGAGGGGTACGCAGTATTTT.

This chain joins TRBV5-1 and TRBJ2-5; no reliable D call. The CDR3 is 12 amino acids. CDR1 and CDR2 from the germline V gene are SGHRS and YFSETQ. The V end was cut by 2 bases, the J end by 7 bases, with 9 bases between. CDR3 nucleotide sequence: TGCGCCAGCAGCTTTCCCCCCGGGACCCAGTACTTC. Protein sequence: CASSFPPGTQYF.

The V and J genes are TRBV4-1 and TRBJ1-1, with 10 bases lining up with TRBD1. The V gene end was trimmed by 4 bases and the J gene end by 0 bases; junction bases not matched to a gene: 11. This CDR3 comprises 18 residues. Germline V gene data show CDR1 as MGHRA and CDR2 as YSYEKL. This CDR3 reads CASSLFFGTGAMNTEAFF. DNA for the CDR3: TGCGCCAGCAGCCTTTTTTTTGGGACAGGGGCCATGAACACTGAAGCTTTCTTT.

The chain has TRBV9 and TRBJ2-2; 9 bases match TRBD2. CDR3 size: 15 residues. V was clipped by 3 bases and J by 7 bases; unmatched bases: 7. Germline CDR1 reads SGDLS; CDR2 reads YYNGEE. The CDR3 DNA sequence: TGTGCCAGCAGCGCGCGGGGGGGCGGCATCGGGGAGCTGTTTTTT. This encodes CASSARGGGIGELFF.

V and J are TRBV2 and TRBJ2-2; the D is unclear. With 0 bases removed from V and 8 bases from J, the gap between germline ends came to 13 bases. CDR3 size: 15 residues. The germline V gene has CDR1 SNHLY and CDR2 FYNNEI. CDR3 loop: CASSEAPSFQGELFF. The CDR3 DNA sequence: TGTGCCAGCAGTGAAGCTCCTTCTTTTCAGGGGGAGCTGTTTTTT.

This sequence joins TRBV5-4 and TRBJ1-1; 9 nucleotides line up with TRBD1. V lost 1 base to trimming and J lost 3 bases; unmatched junction nucleotides: 1. Looked up from germline, CDR1 is SGHNT and CDR2 is YYREEE (reference sequence). The CDR3 spans 14 residues. The DNA for the CDR3 is TGTGCCAGCAGCTTGACAGGGGGCTACACTGAAGCTTTCTTT. Translation gives CASSLTGGYTEAFF. The full variable domain, with the rest looked up from reference TRBV5-4 and TRBJ1-1, is ETGVTQSPTHLIKTRGQQVTLRCSSQSGHNTVSWYQQALGQGPQFIFQYYREEENGRGNFPPRFSGLQFPNYSSELNVNALELDDSALYLCASSLTGGYTEAFFGQGTRLTVV.

The chain employs TRBV10-3 and TRBJ1-1, with 7 positions matching TRBD1. The CDR3 runs 16 residues. V was clipped by 3 bases and J by 5 bases; unmatched bases: 12. Germline V CDR1 and CDR2: ENHRY, SYGVKD. As DNA, the CDR3 is TGTGCCATCAGTGAATCTCGAGACAGGGTACGGACTGAAGCTTTCTTT. As protein: CAISESRDRVRTEAFF.

V and J are TRBV4-3 and TRBJ2-1; perhaps TRBD1 as D (6 bases). Trimming removed 3 bases at V and 3 bases at J, with 9 bases between. The CDR3 loop spans 14 amino acids. Germline loops: CDR1 LGHNA, CDR2 YSLEER. This CDR3 is CASSQDRIYNEQFF. The CDR3 nucleotides read TGCGCCAGCAGCCAGGACAGAATCTACAATGAGCAGTTCTTC.

Here the CDR3 reads CASSFGGAVETQYF. CDR3 bases: TGTGCCAGCAGCTTTGGGGGGGCCGTGGAGACCCAGTACTTC. V and J are TRBV7-8 and TRBJ2-5, with D tentatively TRBD2 (7 bases). V dropped 3 bases and J dropped 5 bases, with 13 bases sitting between them. CDR1 SGHVS and CDR2 FQNEAQ come from the germline V gene. The CDR3 is 14 amino acids. Variable domain in full (rest from reference TRBV7-8 and TRBJ2-5): GAGVSQSPRYKVAKRGQDVALRCDPISGHVSLFWYQQALGQGPEFLTYFQNEAQLDKSGLPSDRFFAERPEGSVSTLKIQRTQQEDSAVYLCASSFGGAVETQYFGPGTRLLVL.

As concerns this clone: One junction end disagrees with the germline gene, perhaps due to a read error. The chain recombines TRBV7-7 with TRBJ1-3; no firm D call. This CDR3 has 15 amino acids. The germline V gene has CDR1 SSHAT and CDR2 FNYEAQ (reference sequence). CDR3 sequence reads: CASRHPGPRGNTIYF. CDR3 DNA sequence: TGTGCTAGCAGACATCCGGGTCCTAGAGGAAACACCATATATTTT. Together with reference TRBV7-7 and TRBJ1-3, the CDR3 gives the full variable domain: GAGVSQSPRYKVTKRGQDVTLRCDPISSHATLYWYQQALGQGPEFLTYFNYEAQPDKSGLPSDRFSAERPEGSISTLTIQRTEQRDSAMYRCASRHPGPRGNTIYFGEGSWLTVV.

The CDR3 here is CASSQGDMDGTEAFF. The CDR3 DNA reads as TGTGCCAGCAGCCAAGGGGACATGGATGGGACTGAAGCTTTCTTT. The chain recombines TRBV14 with TRBJ1-1; tentative D call: TRBD1 (6 bases). The germline V and J ends were trimmed by 1 base and 5 bases, with 14 bases remaining between them. Germline CDR1 is SGHDN and CDR2 is FVKESK. The CDR3 contains 15 residues.

This chain connects TRBV29-1 to TRBJ1-2; 7 bases align to TRBD1. The CDR3 contains 13 residues. Germline V gives CDR1 SQVTM, CDR2 ANQGSEA. V gave up 4 bases and J gave up 6 bases; unmatched junction bases: 8. CDR3 protein: CSVVGSRGNGYTF. The DNA of the CDR3 is TGCAGCGTTGTTGGGTCCAGGGGGAATGGCTACACCTTC.

The V gene is TRBV28, the J gene TRBJ2-5, with D perhaps matching TRBD1 (5 bases). CDR3 length equals 16 residues. CDR1 is MDHEN, CDR2 SYDVKM, per germline. V lost 5 bases to trimming and J lost 2 bases, with 18 bases between them. CDR3 sequence reads: CASSAPRRQNQETQYF. The CDR3 coding sequence is TGTGCCAGCAGTGCGCCCCGGCGACAGAATCAAGAGACCCAGTACTTC.

The genes are TRBV10-3 and TRBJ1-2; 10 nucleotides line up with TRBD1. CDR1 and CDR2 from the germline V gene are ENHRY and SYGVKD. This CDR3 region has 15 residues. V was clipped by 5 bases and J by 1 base; unmatched bases: 4. The CDR3 spells CAISKGQGINYGYTF. The DNA for the CDR3 is TGTGCCATCAGTAAGGGACAGGGGATTAACTATGGCTACACCTTC.

The chain couples TRBV28 to TRBJ1-2; D unresolved. Germline assignment: CDR1 MDHEN and CDR2 SYDVKM. This CDR3 spans 12 amino acids. With 8 bases removed from V and 3 bases from J, the gap between germline ends came to 10 bases. The CDR3 nucleotides read TGTGCCAGCGCTCTCCGGGACTATGGCTACACCTTC. Translation: CASALRDYGYTF.